This T cell receptor (beta chain) stems from a study of CD8 T cells in ankylosing spondylitis. The length of the CDR3 is 15 residues. The germline CDR1 and CDR2 sequences are MGHRA and YSYEKL. The V gene lost 4 bases and the J gene lost 2 bases, with 13 bases spanning the gap. TCRdb independently ran MiXCR on the 5' RACE reads; one entry per CDR3 protein. The sample records 670,000 or so distinct CDR3 sequences, around 20% being singletons. Study-wide results and limits: Seemingly characteristic of ankylosing spondylitis blood was a TCR beta motif consisting of about 8 highly homologous variants.

This clonotype was detected many times. What it binds is unknown. The sample comprised blood, either unsorted or a sorted T cell fraction (not recorded which). The clonotype originates from a male donor with ankylosing spondylitis. The rearrangement uses TRBV4-1 and TRBJ2-3; a possible D gene is TRBD1 (5 bases). DNA of the CDR3: TGCGCCAGCAGCCCCGGCTGGGGCTCCACAGATACGCAGTATTTT. Translated, it gives CASSPGWGSTDTQYF.